This record looks at one T cell receptor (beta chain) sequence and its context. What antigen it recognizes has not been identified. Nothing much larger sits one base from this clone, and base qualities are not available. The data are from a study of cytomegalovirus exposure and HLA in healthy donors (dated by TCRdb to the late 2010s). About the full investigation: According to an earlier analysis of several hundred of the donors, about 190 million T cells yielded 120 million or so unique TCR beta sequences and around 280 Gb of sequence data. An earlier analysis of fewer than 750 of the donors used high-throughput TCR beta sequencing to judge whether each TCR beta V gene segment behaved as functional or pseudogenic. Alongside the repertoire data, information on donor age, sex, ethnicity and CMV serostatus was compiled. In addition to the first cohort of 666 subjects, a separate validation cohort of 120 different subjects was used. On average, 235,054 unique TCR beta nucleotide sequences were sequenced per donor among a few hundred genotyped donors of the cohort, with around 19% of those sequences being non-productive. The T cell repertoires of about 700 subjects were profiled by immunosequencing and related to cytomegalovirus serostatus. Typing coverage varied by locus: roughly 620-630 donors for A, B, C, DRB1 and DQB1; approximately 500 for DQA1; approximately 610 for DPA1; approximately 490 for DPB1. Genome-wide SNP genotypes for about 65% of the 666 donors were used in a later genetic analysis, which treated that subset as a discovery cohort. Both class I and class II loci were covered by HLA typing, at four-digit resolution. Rather than using new phenotypic data, the later analysis identified candidate immune exposures from TCR beta sequences and from how often those sequences occurred across donors. To predict cytomegalovirus infection status, the study brought together high-throughput TCR immunosequencing, statistical association of individual TCRs with disease status, and machine learning. The genetic ancestry cluster associated with self-reported Caucasian donors included approximately 85% of the 398 genotyped donors. Approximately 310 gigabases of sequencing data and approximately 85 million unique TCR sequences were included in an early release covering 550 to 650 HLA-typed donors. All discovery cohort repertoires had been generated using a single sequencing platform. The study aimed to test whether signatures of past pathogen exposure could be identified by cataloging public T cell receptors. A later analysis re-analyzed previously published TCR beta repertoires from 550 to 700 donors and added high-resolution HLA genotyping to study TCR occurrence patterns. Roughly 5 DR-DQ haplotypes were treated as single units for association and clustering because of strong linkage in the cohort.

Overall study results and their limits: According to a later analysis, parvovirus B19, influenza, CMV and Epstein-Barr virus appeared linked to several top co-occurrence clusters. A later analysis found that most CMV-associated TCR beta chains appeared HLA-restricted, with HLA associations seemingly driven largely by CMV exposure. A later analysis found that TCR association rates varied across HLA loci, with DRB1 alleles showing the most associated TCRs and HLA-C alleles the fewest. An earlier analysis of several hundred of the donors showed that most TCR beta V segments appeared in productive rearrangements either about 87% or about 30% of the time, which broadly matched IMGT annotations. When HLA alleles, especially DR and DQ, strongly co-occurred, attributing TCR associations to individual alleles was difficult. In this cohort, only TCR beta chains were sequenced, and detectable features were limited by the absence of alpha or paired-chain data. In a later analysis, HLA-associated TCR beta chains showed more clonal expansion and lower generation probabilities than non-associated chains that were equally common. For the cohort, immune exposure information was limited to CMV serostatus. In both the original and validation cohorts, the classifier was reported to diagnose cytomegalovirus status with high specificity and sensitivity. A further reported finding was that TCR beta sequences accurately predicted the HLA-A and HLA-B alleles for most subjects in the first cohort. In a later genetic analysis, fewer N-insertions in productive TCRs were reported among donors in an Asian-associated ancestry cluster than the approximately 670-donor mean. In a later genetic analysis, a missense DCLRE1C variant was associated with V-gene and J-gene trimming of TCR beta chains, and the association was replicated in an independent cohort. The study gave a list of 150 to 200 TCR beta chains associated with cytomegalovirus. Presence/absence analyses assumed roughly uniform sequencing depth across donors, an assumption that may not hold. In vitro tests confirmed that a few of the cytomegalovirus-associated TCR beta chains recognize cytomegalovirus antigens. According to the authors, the approach could potentially be generalized to other disease states and immunological phenotypes. Because the 87-base-pair reads could not distinguish some IMGT-functional V segments, including TRBV6-2 and TRBV6-3, those segments were excluded. At a false discovery rate of 0.05, a later analysis linked 16,951 TCR beta sequences to specific HLA alleles. The sequencing pipeline was judged likely to have produced a cluster of highly shared sequence variants as a technical artifact. Because counts were too low, seventeen rarely observed V segments, including chromosome 9 orphons, were excluded from the earlier analysis of several hundred of the donors. HLA typing was unavailable for some donors at each locus, so association tests used only the typed subset. While some public TCRs were present in many individuals, most TCR sequences turned up only very rarely across donors. Correlated functional status among segregating V segments might be attributable to linkage disequilibrium, but an unknown experimental factor could not be ruled out.

The junction shows trimming of 4 bases on V and 7 bases on J, plus 12 bases between the germline ends. From cysteine to phenylalanine, the CDR3 is 12 amino acids long. Left in the record is the CDR3 DNA by itself, 36 bases read in frame from the first base. CDR1 SGHNT and CDR2 YYREEE are derived from the germline V gene (reference sequence). The cohort consisted of hundreds of healthy bone marrow donors. Cohort members were all nominally healthy when sampled, although unrecorded immune exposures were likely present. The donor was CMV seropositive and belonged to the group of over 250 seropositive cohort members. A peripheral blood sample was provided by each donor, and peripheral blood mononuclear cells were used for TCR beta sequencing. The Qiagen DNeasy Blood Extraction Kit was used to extract genomic DNA from the blood cell samples. Libraries were made using the immunoSEQ multiplex PCR assay. A mixture of 60 forward primers for TCR Vbeta segments and 13 reverse primers for TCR Jbeta segments was used in the multiplex PCR. The CDR3 region of rearranged TCR beta genes was amplified from genomic DNA by a multiplex PCR assay. On the Illumina HiSeq System, the amplified TCR beta libraries were sequenced as 87-base-pair reads. Per the source publication's procedure: Across the 500 to 850 repertoires, a later analysis counted approximately 83 million unique TCR beta chains, about 10 million of which were shared by at least two donors. To remove PCR and sequencing errors, raw reads were error-corrected and collapsed into unique sequences using a nearest-neighbor algorithm that merged closely related sequences. To assign V, D and J gene segments, CDR3 sequences were aligned to IMGT reference sequences. For a sequence to be retained, at least a six-nucleotide match to both a V gene segment and a J gene segment was required. Rearrangements were called productive when the CDR3 lacked stop codons and stayed in frame with V and J; all others were non-productive. CDR3 was defined by IMGT convention, running from the second conserved V-encoded cysteine to the conserved J-encoded phenylalanine. The earlier analysis of some 540 of the donors excluded any sequence lacking an unambiguous match to a single V gene segment. In an earlier analysis of some 590 of the donors, V segments were called functional above 56.7% productive rearrangements and were called segregating when the between-donor standard deviation exceeded 5%. A statistical classification framework was developed to diagnose cytomegalovirus status using the catalog of TCR beta chain sequences. In a later analysis, TCR nucleotide sequences were compared against IMGT/GENE-DB human TR gene sequences so that V and J genes could be assigned. The TCRdist pipeline was used in a later analysis to assign CDR3 sequences and most-parsimonious VDJ recombination scenarios. In a later analysis, every TCR beta chain was defined by the combination of its CDR3 amino acid sequence and its V-gene family, and reads without a unique V-gene family were dropped. As a way to deal with suspected cross-contamination and a sequencing artifact, a later analysis dropped hundreds of nucleotide sequences that were highly shared and had low generation probability. For each public chain, a later analysis derived a clonal expansion index from normalized ranks of inferred template counts within each repertoire. A later analysis computed generation probabilities with a VDJ recombination model fitted to out-of-frame rearrangements, and checked the results against IGoR. Hypergeometric tests were used in a later analysis to score TCR-TCR, TCR-HLA and TCR-CMV co-occurrence, with a repertoire-size bias correction applied to the TCR pairs. In a later analysis, false discovery rates were estimated by permuting HLA or CMV assignments 20 times. In a later analysis, co-occurring TCRs were grouped using DBSCAN, and TCRdist sequence similarity was added for clustering within HLA-allele-positive subsets. For co-occurrence clustering, repertoires with fewer than 30,000 or more than 120,000 public chains were excluded, along with roughly five repertoires with anomalous nucleotide sharing. TCRdb's version of the immuneACCESS table is confined to in-frame rearrangements and falls short of the full clone set. An unresolved V gene accounts for under half of the shortfall where checked; the remainder is of unknown origin. V, J and clone size derive from that table, while D and trimming were established from the DNA sequence. This sample gives under 150,000 clones in total; around 83% of them show up just once. Of the sample, approximately 8.1% is held by the ten largest clones.

The sequence is built from TRBV5-4 and TRBJ2-7, with the D gene call left open. This receptor was obtained from a woman aged 45 to 65 in good health and CMV-seropositive. The sequenced sample consisted of PBMCs. The CDR3 protein sequence reads: CASSATRREQYF. The DNA sequence is as follows: TGTGCCAGCAGCGCCACCCGGAGAGAGCAGTACTTC.